These 23 T cell receptor beta chains were all obtained from the same sample, sequenced in a study of CD8+ T cells in alopecia areata. Sorting relied on CD4, CD8alpha, NKG2D, NKG2ACE and other markers applied to pooled cutaneous lymph node cells. Extracted from the samples, RNA was reverse transcribed into cDNA to serve as the sequencing template. Only in-frame clones appear in the TCRdb table, and some are missing; sequencing was by immunoSEQ multiplex PCR. The sample was found to contain approximately 280,000 clones, and every one recurs. Sequences were obtained from CD4+ T cells sorted from a lymph node. These receptors came from a C3H/HeJ mouse with alopecia areata. The MHC haplotype of the strain is H2-k.

This clone was detected only a few times. Genes and germline are mouse. The read ends 4 residues shy of where the CDR3 ends; the end is completed using the germline J gene. The chain combines TRBV1 with TRBJ2-7; 7 nucleotides agree with TRBD1. Germline V gene sequence: CDR1 NSQYPW, CDR2 LRSPGD (reference sequence). The CDR3 extends over 14 amino acids. The DNA read from the CDR3 is TGCACCTGCAGTGCAGATCCGGGACAGAAT. It is translated as CTCSADPGQN. In full, the CDR3 reads CTCSADPGQNEQYF.

A few counts support this clone. Germline and genes: mouse. The read terminates 3 residues before the CDR3 end, so the remaining end is supplied by the germline J gene. The identical CDR3 is also encoded by other nucleotide sequences in the sample. The V call is TRBV13-1, the J call TRBJ1-6; 7 bases fit TRBD1. TRBJ1-6 is classed as an ORF, of uncertain function. The CDR3 is 15 residues long. Germline loops: CDR1 NSHNY, CDR2 SYGAGN. The V and J ends lost 2 bases and 1 base, in that order; junction bases with no gene match: 0. CDR3 DNA (partial): TGTGCCAGCAGTGAGACAGGGTCCTATAATTCGCCC. Translated, it gives CASSETGSYNSP. Given in full, the CDR3 is CASSETGSYNSPLYF.

The sample holds a few counts of this clone. Gene names denote mouse genes. The read ends 4 residues early relative to the CDR3; the germline J gene fills the gap. The rearrangement links TRBV31 to TRBJ2-5; 10 bases match TRBD2. Germline values: CDR1 GKSSPN, CDR2 SITVG. The CDR3 runs to 14 residues. The sequenced CDR3 bases are TGTGCCTGGAGTCGGGACTGGGGTAAAGAC. This codes for CAWSRDWGKD. The entire CDR3 sequence reads CAWSRDWGKDTQYF.

In its sample, this clone was seen a few times. These gene names are mouse names. CDR3: CASSLSRGRTEVFF. The CDR3 bases that were read are TGTGCCAGCAGCCTCTCCAGGGGGCGGACA. The gene calls are TRBV5 and TRBJ1-1; 8 nucleotides align to TRBD1. From the germline J gene comes the end of the CDR3, since the read stops 4 residues before it. CDR1 is LGHNA and CDR2 is YNLKQL in the germline V gene (reference sequence). The CDR3 runs 14 residues.

This clone was seen a few times. Gene names denote mouse genes. The read falls 4 residues short of the CDR3 end, and the missing part is taken from the germline J gene. The chain uses TRBV13-1 and TRBJ2-1; D perhaps matches TRBD1 (6 bases). CDR3 size: 14 residues. Germline loops: CDR1 NSHNY, CDR2 SYGAGN. CDR3 region: CASSGRGGLAEQFF. The covered CDR3 bases are TGTGCCAGCAGTGGCAGGGGCGGTTTGGCT.

Comments on this clone: Mouse gene names and germline throughout. Read sequence stops 4 residues before the CDR3 end, and the germline J gene provides the missing end. At the DNA level, this CDR3 is encoded by other sequences in the same sample as well. V is TRBV19 and J is TRBJ2-3; 7 bases are shared with TRBD1. This CDR3 region has 14 residues. Germline-derived CDR1 and CDR2 are FNHDT and SITEND (reference sequence). Unmatched junction bases numbered 3, after V lost 5 bases and J lost 0 bases. The CDR3 DNA, read in part, is TGTGCCAGCAGGTACAGGGGTAGTGCAGAA. Protein sequence: CASRYRGSAE. The full CDR3 protein reads CASRYRGSAETLYF.

This clone has only a few counts. Mouse gene names and germline throughout. The CDR3 end lies 4 residues beyond the end of the read and is filled in from the germline J gene. This chain uses TRBV13-1 with TRBJ1-1; TRBD1 might be the D (6 bases). Germline V lookup: CDR1 NSHNY, CDR2 SYGAGN. CDR3 length: 13 residues. The V end was cut by 5 bases, the J end by 0 bases, with 8 bases between. The CDR3 DNA, read in part, is TGTGCCAGCAGGGGACAATCAAACACA. Amino acids: CASRGQSNT. In full, the CDR3 reads CASRGQSNTEVFF.

Notes on this clone: The gene names here belong to mouse. The CDR3 DNA, read in part, is TGTGCCAGCAGGCTGGGGACTGGGGCCACCGGG. Protein sequence: CASRLGTGATG. The full CDR3 protein is CASRLGTGATGQLYF. This rearrangement joins TRBV13-3 to TRBJ2-2; 10 bases map to TRBD2. The read ends 4 residues shy of where the CDR3 ends; the end is completed using the germline J gene. The CDR3 sequence is 15 residues long. Per the germline V gene, CDR1 is NNHDY and CDR2 is SYVADS. Trimming removed 5 bases from V and 4 bases from J; junction bases left unmatched: 5.

There are a few counts of this clone. The genes are named according to mouse. The read ends 4 residues early relative to the CDR3; the germline J gene fills the gap. This chain connects TRBV1 to TRBJ1-2, with TRBD1 matching over 11 bases. Unmatched junction bases numbered 1, after V lost 4 bases and J lost 3 bases. CDR1 is NSQYPW and CDR2 is LRSPGD in the germline V gene (reference sequence). The CDR3 covers 14 residues. The CDR3 DNA, read in part, is TGCACCTGCAGTGGGGGACAGGGGGACTCC. Translated, it gives CTCSGGQGDS. The whole CDR3 protein is CTCSGGQGDSDYTF.

This clone was recorded a few times. The listed genes are named as in mouse. With the read ending 4 residues before the CDR3 end, the germline J gene is used to fill in that end. This CDR3 is also generated by other DNA sequences in the sample. The chain joins TRBV13-2 to TRBJ1-2; TRBD1 matches 7 bases. The CDR3 spans 14 residues. V trimming: 5 bases; J trimming: 0 bases; junction bases outside the gene matches: 4. Per germline, CDR1 NNHNN and CDR2 SYGAGS (reference sequence). The covered CDR3 bases are TGTGCCAGCGGGAACAGGGGAACAAACTCC. Translated, it gives CASGNRGTNS. The whole CDR3 sequence reads CASGNRGTNSDYTF.

This clone was detected only a few times. Genes here carry mouse names. Coverage ceases 4 residues before the CDR3 finishes, and the germline J gene fills in the end. The same CDR3 can be traced to other DNA sequences in this sample. The chain recombines TRBV19 with TRBJ2-3; TRBD2 agrees at 12 bases. The germline V gene has CDR1 FNHDT and CDR2 SITEND (reference sequence). V lost 4 bases to trimming and J lost 3 bases; unmatched junction nucleotides: 3. The CDR3 extends over 15 amino acids. The CDR3 DNA, read in part, is TGTGCCAGCAGTCTCGACTGGGGGGGCGCAGAA. This sequence encodes CASSLDWGGAE. The entire CDR3 is CASSLDWGGAETLYF.

This clone was seen a few times. The genes are named according to mouse. With the read ending 4 residues before the CDR3 end, the germline J gene is used to fill in that end. Other DNA sequences in this sample translate to the same CDR3. V gene TRBV31 combines with J gene TRBJ2-5; possibly TRBD2 for D (6 bases). The CDR3 consists of 14 residues. Between the trimmed V and J ends, which lost 1 base and 0 bases, there was a span of 8 bases. The germline gives CDR1 GKSSPN, CDR2 SITVG. The CDR3 protein is CAWSPGGNQDTQYF. CDR3 DNA, as far as it was read: TGTGCCTGGAGTCCGGGGGGTAACCAAGAC.

Of note for this clone: All gene names here are mouse names. With the read ending 4 residues before the CDR3 end, the germline J gene is used to fill in that end. The J gene is TRBJ2-2, the V gene TRBV4; maybe TRBD1 (5 bases). Germline V CDR1 and CDR2: LGHDT, YNNKQL (reference sequence). The CDR3 is 14 residues long. Trimming pared 4 bases from V and 0 bases from J, leaving 6 bases between. The sequenced part of the CDR3 DNA is TGTGCCAGCAGCTCGACAGCAAACACCGGG. This translates into CASSSTANTG. The full-length CDR3 reads as CASSSTANTGQLYF.

On this clone itself: Mouse names are used for the genes. The DNA ends 4 residues before the CDR3 does, and the rest of the CDR3 is filled in from the germline J gene. The chain joins TRBV19 to TRBJ2-5; 7 bases align to TRBD2. The junction had 8 bases not matched to a gene; V was cut back by 4 bases and J by 3 bases. Germline V lookup: CDR1 FNHDT, CDR2 SITEND (reference sequence). The CDR3 has 15 residues. The CDR3 protein is CASSRNWGDQDTQYF. CDR3 DNA, as far as it was read: TGTGCCAGCAGTCGTAACTGGGGTGATCAAGAC.

Of note for this clone: The gene names given are mouse names. Read coverage stops 4 residues before the CDR3 terminus; the germline J gene supplies the remainder. The same CDR3 arises from other DNA sequences in this sample as well. This chain joins TRBV19 and TRBJ1-1, with 7 positions matching TRBD1. The CDR3 has 14 residues. V dropped 3 bases and J dropped 1; count of bases not matched to a gene: 3. Germline CDR1 FNHDT, CDR2 SITEND (reference sequence). The CDR3 sequence: CASSKQGRNTEVFF. CDR3 DNA (partial): TGTGCCAGCAGTAAACAGGGGCGAAACACA.

Remarks on this clone: Gene names and germline match the mouse. The read terminates 4 residues ahead of where the CDR3 ends, so the germline J gene completes it. Within the sample, other DNA sequences also encode this same CDR3. The chain recombines TRBV13-1 with TRBJ2-5; 11 bases are shared with TRBD2. The V gene's germline CDR1 is NSHNY and CDR2 SYGAGN. V was pared by 4 bases and J by 3 bases, with 1 base of the junction left unmatched. The CDR3 is 14 amino acids. The sequenced CDR3 bases are TGTGCCAGCAGTTGGACTGGGGGGCAAGAC. It is translated as CASSWTGGQD. The full CDR3 sequence reads CASSWTGGQDTQYF.

Turning to this clone: Gene names refer to mouse genes. The read terminates 3 residues ahead of where the CDR3 ends, so the germline J gene completes it. The chain carries TRBV19 and TRBJ1-6, with D unresolved. TRBJ1-6 carries the ORF label, with uncertain function. Germline V gives CDR1 FNHDT, CDR2 SITEND (reference sequence). The ends were cut back, 6 bases at V and 8 bases at J, with 12 bases in the middle. The CDR3 contains 13 residues. The CDR3: CASTPQTDSPLYF. CDR3 bases read: TGTGCCAGCACCCCTCAAACAGATTCGCCC.

A remark on this clone: Each gene name is a mouse one. The read halts 4 residues ahead of the CDR3 end, with the missing end drawn from the germline J gene. The chain employs TRBV14 and TRBJ2-1, with D possibly TRBD1 on 5 matching bases. The CDR3 contains 12 residues. Germline V gene sequence: CDR1 SGHDT, CDR2 FRDEAV. V lost 5 bases, J lost 2 bases, and 5 bases lay in between. CDR3 sequence: CASRGDYAEQFF. The DNA read from the CDR3 is TGTGCCAGCAGAGGGGACTATGCT.

Turning to this clone: Gene names follow the mouse nomenclature. The read halts 4 residues ahead of the CDR3 end, with the missing end drawn from the germline J gene. The V and J genes are TRBV5 and TRBJ1-1; maybe TRBD1 (5 bases). Germline CDR1 LGHNA, CDR2 YNLKQL (reference sequence). Trimming took off 4 bases at V and 1 base at J, with 13 bases between the two ends. This CDR3 has 15 residues. The CDR3 spells CASSPPGRGNTEVFF. The CDR3 DNA, read in part, is TGTGCCAGCAGCCCTCCAGGGAGGGGAAACACA.

As regards this clone: Gene names denote mouse genes. The read terminates 4 residues before the CDR3 end, so the remaining end is supplied by the germline J gene. Other DNA sequences from this sample encode an identical CDR3 as well. The chain joins TRBV13-2 to TRBJ2-1; a possible D gene is TRBD1 (5 bases). Per germline, CDR1 NNHNN and CDR2 SYGAGS (reference sequence). V was cut by 0 bases and J by 5 bases, with 6 bases left in between. This CDR3 is 13 amino acids long. Incomplete CDR3 DNA: TGTGCCAGCGGTGATGGAGGGGATGCT. Its translation is CASGDGGDA. The complete CDR3 protein is CASGDGGDAEQFF.

In this sample, this clone turned up a few times. Gene names are mouse gene names. The CDR3 is cut off 4 residues early in the read; its end comes from the germline J gene. This same CDR3 is encoded by further DNA sequences in the sample. This chain links TRBV29 with TRBJ1-2; 9 bases agree with TRBD1. Germline-derived CDR1 and CDR2 are MSHET and SYDVDS. V lost 6 bases and J lost 0; bases outside the gene matches: 2. This CDR3 is 14 amino acids long. The CDR3 protein is CASSRQGANSDYTF. Incomplete CDR3 DNA: TGTGCTAGCAGCCGACAGGGGGCAAACTCC.

As regards this clone: Gene names and germline match the mouse. The sequence runs out 4 residues before the end of the CDR3; the remainder is reconstructed from the germline J gene. The identical CDR3 is also encoded by other nucleotide sequences in the sample. The rearrangement joins TRBV1 to TRBJ2-1; TRBD1 aligns across 10 bases. Germline values: CDR1 NSQYPW, CDR2 LRSPGD (reference sequence). V lost 1 base and J lost 6; bases outside the gene matches: 3. The CDR3 loop spans 15 amino acids. The CDR3 DNA, read in part, is TGCACCTGCAGTGCAGGGACAGGGGGATCTGCT. This translates into CTCSAGTGGSA. Given in full, the CDR3 is CTCSAGTGGSAEQFF.

Points on this clone: The listed genes are named as in mouse. The read gets to within 4 residues of the CDR3 end, and the germline J gene fills in the rest. The chain employs TRBV19 and TRBJ2-4, with D maybe TRBD1 (6 bases). The CDR3 contains 14 residues. CDR1 is FNHDT and CDR2 is SITEND in the germline V gene (reference sequence). CDR3 DNA, as far as it was read: TGTGCCAGCAGTGCAGACAGGTGGGAAAAC. Its protein product is CASSADRWEN. In full, the CDR3 reads CASSADRWENTLYF.